What follows are 15 T cell receptor beta chains derived from one specimen sequenced in a study of T cell repertoires in cytomegalovirus infection. From the reads, TCRdb called clonotypes with MiXCR, one entry per CDR3 protein. The table shows fewer than 200,000 distinct CDR3 sequences, with 15% to 20% occurring only once. Sequenced material: PBMCs. These receptors came from a human donor in good health (CMV status not recorded). Some clones in this sample may be carry-over from other donors' samples.

There are many counts of this clonotype. This chain connects TRBV7-2 to TRBJ2-1, with 9 bases that match TRBD1. Germline values: CDR1 SGHTA, CDR2 FQGNSA. The CDR3 has 15 amino acids. The J segment lost 2 bases and the V segment lost 5 bases, leaving 4 bases of the junction unmatched. The chain's CDR3 is CASSVRQGAYNEQFF. The CDR3 DNA sequence: TGTGCCAGCAGCGTTAGACAGGGGGCCTACAATGAGCAGTTCTTC.

The rearrangement uses TRBV9 and TRBJ2-7; 11 nucleotides agree with TRBD2. CDR1 and CDR2 from the germline V gene are SGDLS and YYNGEE. The CDR3 loop spans 15 amino acids. V was pared by 0 bases and J by 6 bases, with 5 bases of the junction left unmatched. Here the CDR3 reads CASSVDPGLAAEQYF. CDR3 bases: TGTGCCAGCAGCGTAGATCCGGGACTAGCGGCCGAGCAGTACTTC. Full variable domain (missing parts from reference TRBV9 and TRBJ2-7): DSGVTQTPKHLITATGQRVTLRCSPRSGDLSVYWYQQSLDQGLQFLIQYYNGEERAKGNILERFSAQQFPDLHSELNLSSLELGDSALYFCASSVDPGLAAEQYFGPGTRLTVT.

The gene calls are TRBV19 and TRBJ1-5; D not resolved. The ends were cut back, 4 bases at V and 3 bases at J, with 7 bases in the middle. The CDR3 is 13 residues long. In germline, CDR1 is LNHDA, CDR2 SQIVND (reference sequence). The CDR3: CASSRQINQPQHF. The CDR3 nucleotides are TGTGCCAGTAGTAGGCAGATCAATCAGCCCCAGCATTTT.

This clonotype was picked up a small number of times. The chain joins TRBV20-1 to TRBJ2-7, with 11 bases that match TRBD2. Trimming took 0 bases from V and 3 from J; bases not matched to a gene: 13. Looked up from germline, CDR1 is DFQATT and CDR2 is SNEGSKA (reference sequence). There are 18 residues in the CDR3. CDR3 in DNA: TGCAGTGCTAGAGATATACTAGCGGGGGACTGGTATGACTACGAGCAGTACTTC. Its translation: CSARDILAGDWYDYEQYF.

A few counts support this clonotype. CDR3 amino acids: CASSLGDRQITQYF. The DNA of the CDR3 is TGCGCCAGCAGCCTCGGGGACAGACAAATTACGCAGTATTTT. This sequence joins TRBV4-1 and TRBJ2-3; TRBD1 matches 7 bases. Germline loops: CDR1 MGHRA, CDR2 YSYEKL. CDR3 length: 14 amino acids. With 4 bases clipped from V and 8 bases from J, the junction kept 9 bases outside the gene matches.

The chain joins TRBV20-1 to TRBJ2-6; perhaps TRBD1 as D (6 bases). This CDR3 contains 15 residues. V was trimmed by 5 bases and J by 0 bases, leaving 11 bases between them. The germline CDR1 and CDR2 sequences are DFQATT and SNEGSKA (reference sequence). CDR3 region: CSASPDSSGANVLTF. The CDR3 DNA follows: TGCAGTGCTTCCCCGGACAGCTCTGGGGCCAACGTCCTGACTTTC.

This clonotype was seen at least ten times. CDR3 bases: TGTGCCAGTAGTATGTCGGGCAGGCTTGCAACTAATGAAAAACTGTTTTTT. As protein: CASSMSGRLATNEKLFF. V gene TRBV19 combines with J gene TRBJ1-4; D not certain. The germline gives CDR1 LNHDA, CDR2 SQIVND (reference sequence). This CDR3 has 17 amino acids. With 3 bases removed from V and 0 bases from J, the gap between germline ends came to 14 bases.

J is TRBJ2-7 and V is TRBV7-9; the D is unclear. V lost 8 bases and J 6 bases, leaving 17 bases between the germline ends. This CDR3 is built from 13 residues. Germline V CDR1 and CDR2: SEHNR, FQNEAQ (reference sequence). CDR3: CASQGSPWSEQYF. For the CDR3, the DNA is TGTGCCAGCCAAGGGTCCCCTTGGTCCGAGCAGTACTTC.

Here the CDR3 DNA reads TGCAGCGTTGAAGGGGGTGGAAACACCATATATTTT. It encodes CSVEGGGNTIYF. The V call is TRBV29-1, the J call TRBJ1-3; D unresolved. CDR3 length: 12 amino acids. V was shortened by 1 base and J by 3 bases, with 4 bases between the two germline ends. Per germline, CDR1 SQVTM and CDR2 ANQGSEA. Full variable domain (outside the CDR3, taken from reference TRBV29-1 and TRBJ1-3): SAVISQKPSRDICQRGTSLTIQCQVDSQVTMMFWYRQQPGQSLTLIATANQGSEATYESGFVIDKFPISRPNLTFSTLTVSNMSPEDSSIYLCSVEGGGNTIYFGEGSWLTVV.

This clonotype has at least ten counts. This sequence joins TRBV28 and TRBJ2-1, with TRBD1 matching over 7 bases. There are 13 residues in the CDR3. V lost 9 bases, J lost 7 bases, and 9 bases stayed unmatched. CDR1 is MDHEN, CDR2 SYDVKM, per germline. CDR3 region: CASRQGVRNEQFF. The CDR3, as DNA: TGTGCCAGTCGACAGGGCGTAAGGAATGAGCAGTTCTTC.

The chain recombines TRBV19 with TRBJ1-5; D gene unclear. The V gene lost 7 bases and the J gene lost 0 bases, with 10 bases spanning the gap. The V gene's germline CDR1 is LNHDA and CDR2 SQIVND (reference sequence). CDR3 length equals 14 residues. Written as DNA, the CDR3 is TGTGCCAGTATGGGCGATTATAGCAATCAGCCCCAGCATTTT. Protein: CASMGDYSNQPQHF.

The gene calls are TRBV7-9 and TRBJ1-5; a possible D gene is TRBD1 (5 bases). The ends were cut back, 5 bases at V and 6 bases at J, with 11 bases in the middle. CDR3 length equals 13 residues. Germline values: CDR1 SEHNR, CDR2 FQNEAQ (reference sequence). The CDR3 protein is CASSRGNLQPQHF. DNA for the CDR3: TGTGCCAGCAGCCGGGGGAATCTTCAGCCCCAGCATTTT.

The sample holds a few counts of this clonotype. The V call is TRBV19, the J call TRBJ1-5, with D unclear. CDR3 length: 12 residues. V shed 7 bases and J shed 2 bases, with 6 bases lying between them. CDR1 and CDR2 (germline): LNHDA, SQIVND (reference sequence). Here the CDR3 DNA reads TGTGCCAGTATGGAGGGCAATCAGCCCCAGCATTTT. Translation gives CASMEGNQPQHF.

J is TRBJ2-3 and V is TRBV5-1; 8 nucleotides agree with TRBD1. Trimming took 4 bases from V and 4 from J; bases not matched to a gene: 8. CDR1 is SGHRS and CDR2 is YFSETQ in the germline V gene. The CDR3 has 15 amino acids. For the CDR3, the DNA is TGCGCCAGCAGCCCGTTGTACAGGGGGTCAGATACGCAGTATTTT. Translating gives CASSPLYRGSDTQYF.

Concerning this clonotype: One end of the junction does not line up with germline, which may come from a read error. The gene calls are TRBV18 and TRBJ1-1, with D hard to call. Germline lookup yields CDR1 KGHSH and CDR2 LQKENI. The CDR3 consists of 15 residues. CDR3 protein: CDSSPLINMNTEAFF. Written as DNA, the CDR3 is TGTGACAGCTCACCCCTTATTAACATGAACACTGAAGCTTTCTTT.